The T cell receptor (beta chain) described here comes from a study of blood T cell repertoires in COVID-19. On the study more broadly: Nucleic acid was either cDNA or gDNA, and it came from T cells, B-cell-depleted T cells, or PBMCs.

The CDR3 is made up of 14 amino acids. Germline loops: CDR1 KGHDR, CDR2 SFDVKD. V was pared by 3 bases and J by 9 bases, with 8 bases of the junction left unmatched. TCRdb's table, derived via immunoSEQ multiplex PCR, lists solely in-frame clones and lacks some. The profile covers 250,000 or so clones, with over 80% appearing a single time and less than 0.9% taken by the ten largest. Contact with a PCR-confirmed or clinician-diagnosed COVID-19 case occurred within 2 weeks of entry. Input material: PBMCs or T cells enriched from blood (not recorded which). This TCR was sampled from a man between 45 and 60 years old who had been exposed to COVID-19. The rearrangement uses TRBV24-1 and TRBJ2-3, with 7 bases fitting TRBD1. The CDR3 DNA sequence: TGTGCCACCAGTGATCCAAGGGGGCCAGGGACGCAGTATTTT. This translates into CATSDPRGPGTQYF.